Below are 11 T cell receptor beta chains sequenced from a single sample in a study of cytomegalovirus exposure and HLA in healthy donors. PCR primers comprised 60 Vbeta and 13 Jbeta primers. The protocol was immunoSEQ multiplex PCR, while the TCRdb copy is restricted to in-frame clones and leaves out a portion. The sample lists approximately 180,000 clones; roughly 76% were seen once. Sequences were obtained from PBMCs. Receptor source: a woman aged 18-35 years in good health and CMV-seropositive.

This chain uses TRBV7-6 with TRBJ1-6; TRBD1 agrees at 7 bases. Trimming at V came to 7 bases and at J to 9 bases, leaving 18 bases not matched to a gene. Germline CDR1 and CDR2: SGHVS and FNYEAQ. The CDR3 consists of 17 residues. As DNA, the CDR3 is TGTGCCAGCAACACCTCCGGGACAGCATTTCTGTTTTCACCCCTCCACTTT. Translating it yields CASNTSGTAFLFSPLHF.

This chain connects TRBV4-2 to TRBJ2-1; weak D call: TRBD2 (5 bases). V was clipped by 1 base and J by 8 bases, with 18 bases between them. Germline CDR1 is LGHNA and CDR2 is YNFKEQ. CDR3 length equals 16 residues. The CDR3 protein is CASSQGGSRVVDEQFF. CDR3 DNA: TGTGCCAGCAGCCAAGGGGGATCGCGGGTCGTCGATGAGCAGTTCTTC.

The J gene is TRBJ2-1, the V gene TRBV6-5; 7 positions match TRBD1. Germline V gene lookup returns CDR1 MNHEY and CDR2 SVGAGI. The CDR3 has 13 residues. The trim removed 6 bases at V and 7 bases at J, leaving 6 bases unmatched. CDR3 protein: CASRTGLGNEQFF. The CDR3 region has the DNA TGTGCCAGCAGGACAGGGTTAGGGAATGAGCAGTTCTTC.

The rearrangement joins TRBV6-6 to TRBJ1-2, with TRBD1 matching over 9 bases. Trimming removed 0 bases from V and 6 bases from J; junction bases left unmatched: 2. Germline values: CDR1 MNHNY, CDR2 SVGAGI (reference sequence). This CDR3 has 14 amino acids. The CDR3 nucleotides read TGTGCCAGCAGTTACTCGGGGGACAGGGATGGCTACACCTTC. This translates into CASSYSGDRDGYTF.

This clone appeared once. The rearrangement uses TRBV9 and TRBJ2-3, with TRBD2 matching over 10 bases. Germline V lookup: CDR1 SGDLS, CDR2 YYNGEE. J lost 3 bases, V lost 3 bases, and 4 bases had no gene match. The CDR3 spans 15 residues. This chain's CDR3 is CASSERGGNTDTQYF. The CDR3 nucleotides are TGTGCCAGCAGCGAGCGGGGGGGAAATACAGATACGCAGTATTTT. The full variable domain, its missing parts supplied by reference TRBV9 and TRBJ2-3, is DSGVTQTPKHLITATGQRVTLRCSPRSGDLSVYWYQQSLDQGLQFLIQYYNGEERAKGNILERFSAQQFPDLHSELNLSSLELGDSALYFCASSERGGNTDTQYFGPGTRLTVL.

J is TRBJ1-5 and V is TRBV7-2; TRBD1 aligns across 9 bases. This CDR3 has 18 amino acids. V shed 5 bases, J shed 0 bases, and the junction held 11 bases outside the gene matches. From germline, CDR1 is SGHTA and CDR2 FQGNSA. The CDR3 sequence: CASSPRRDRVDSNQPQHF. The CDR3 bases are TGTGCCAGCAGCCCCCGTCGGGACAGGGTGGATAGCAATCAGCCCCAGCATTTT.

The chain recombines TRBV6-1 with TRBJ2-5, with 8 bases identical to TRBD1. This CDR3 region has 14 residues. V dropped 6 bases and J dropped 5; count of bases not matched to a gene: 8. Germline-derived CDR1 and CDR2 are MNHNS and SASEGT. CDR3 DNA: TGTGCCAGCAGAGCTCAGGGGGCGGCGGAGACCCAGTACTTC. As protein: CASRAQGAAETQYF.

This clone came up once. The rearrangement uses TRBV2 and TRBJ1-2; tentatively, D is TRBD1 (5 bases). Trimming pared 5 bases from V and 8 bases from J, leaving 15 bases between. This CDR3 has 13 amino acids. Germline CDR1 is SNHLY and CDR2 is FYNNEI. The CDR3 bases are TGTGCCAGCAGTCCCCGGGGGTCCTTGGGCTACACCTTC. Translated: CASSPRGSLGYTF.

This chain joins TRBV21-1 and TRBJ1-3. TRBV21-1 is an annotated pseudogene. The CDR3 totals 15 residues. CDR3 bases: TGTGCCAGCAGGATGTCCGGGTCTTCCGGAAACACCATATATTTT. The encoded protein is CASRMSGSSGNTIYF.

The rearrangement links TRBV5-6 to TRBJ2-5, with TRBD1 matching 8 bases. V gave up 0 bases and J gave up 4 bases; unmatched junction bases: 8. Germline-derived CDR1 and CDR2 are SGHDT and YYEEEE. The CDR3 is made up of 16 amino acids. The CDR3 reads CASSLAGGSVGETQYF. In nucleotides, the CDR3 is TGTGCCAGCAGCTTGGCAGGGGGCAGTGTCGGAGAGACCCAGTACTTC.

The J gene is TRBJ1-4, the V gene TRBV19; possibly TRBD1 for D (5 bases). The CDR3 totals 14 residues. From germline, CDR1 is LNHDA and CDR2 SQIVND (reference sequence). V lost 7 bases to trimming and J lost 4 bases, with 13 bases between them. CDR3 amino acids: CASTLQAGNEKLFF. The CDR3 DNA sequence: TGTGCCAGTACTTTACAGGCCGGTAATGAAAAACTGTTTTTT.